The 31 T cell receptor beta chains in this list originate from one sample, sequenced in a study of T cells in localized non-small cell lung cancer. Data came from immunoSEQ multiplex PCR; TCRdb stores just in-frame clones and leaves some out. The sample comprises roughly 34,000 clones, approximately 84% of which are singletons, and around 4.2% rests with the top ten. This sample comprised peripheral blood, obtained before any cancer treatment. Every receptor here comes from a male donor aged 60 or older with stage III lung adenocarcinoma.

The J gene is TRBJ1-3, the V gene TRBV27; D remains unclear. V lost 6 bases and J 3 bases, leaving 9 bases between the germline ends. There are 13 residues in the CDR3. CDR1 and CDR2 from the germline V gene are MNHEY and SMNVEV (reference sequence). The CDR3 is CASRLAGGNTIYF. CDR3 coding DNA: TGTGCCAGCAGATTGGCTGGTGGAAACACCATATATTTT.

This clone was seen only once. The rearrangement links TRBV18 to TRBJ2-5, with 15 bases aligning to TRBD2. The CDR3 runs to 17 residues. The junction had 3 bases not matched to a gene; V was cut back by 3 bases and J by 1 base. CDR1 is KGHSH, CDR2 LQKENI, per germline. This CDR3 is CASSPGTSGGTQETQYF. The CDR3 nucleotides are TGTGCCAGCTCACCGGGGACTAGCGGGGGGACCCAAGAGACCCAGTACTTC.

This chain links TRBV7-3 with TRBJ2-4; D is possibly TRBD1 (6 bases). The germline V gene has CDR1 SGHTA and CDR2 FQGTGA. The CDR3 covers 13 residues. V was clipped by 3 bases and J by 7 bases, with 10 bases between them. The CDR3 sequence is CASSLGAGNIQYF. In DNA, the CDR3 is TGTGCCAGCAGCTTGGGGGCCGGGAACATTCAGTACTTC. The full variable domain, rest sourced from reference TRBV7-3 and TRBJ2-4, is GAGVSQTPSNKVTEKGKYVELRCDPISGHTALYWYRQSLGQGPEFLIYFQGTGAADDSGLPNDRFFAVRPEGSVSTLKIQRTERGDSAVYLCASSLGAGNIQYFGAGTRLSVL.

The chain couples TRBV27 to TRBJ1-4, with D tentatively TRBD1 (6 bases). This CDR3 is built from 15 residues. V lost 3 bases and J lost 7, with 15 bases in between. The germline V gene has CDR1 MNHEY and CDR2 SMNVEV (reference sequence). CDR3 sequence (DNA): TGTGCCAGCAGTTTCTCGCCGGTACAGGGTGAAAAACTGTTTTTT. Translating gives CASSFSPVQGEKLFF.

The rearrangement joins TRBV12-5 to TRBJ1-2; 11 nucleotides match TRBD1. The CDR3 is made up of 14 amino acids. Germline assignment: CDR1 LGHNT and CDR2 FRNRAP. Unmatched junction bases numbered 5, after V lost 7 bases and J lost 4 bases. This chain's CDR3 is CASARTGGGYGYTF. The CDR3 DNA reads TGTGCTAGTGCCAGGACAGGGGGCGGCTATGGCTACACCTTC.

The chain recombines TRBV5-1 with TRBJ2-7; D perhaps matches TRBD1 (5 bases). With 1 base removed from V and 2 bases from J, the gap between germline ends came to 13 bases. This CDR3 has 15 residues. The V gene's germline CDR1 is SGHRS and CDR2 YFSETQ. The CDR3, as DNA: TGCGCCAGCAGCTTGTACCCGACAGAGACCTACGAGCAGTACTTC. It is translated as CASSLYPTETYEQYF.

This sequence joins TRBV30 and TRBJ1-5; no clear D. The germline gives CDR1 GTSNPN, CDR2 SVGIG (reference sequence). The CDR3 sequence is 14 residues long. V dropped 5 bases and J dropped 4 bases, with 15 bases sitting between them. The CDR3 nucleotides are TGTGCCTGGTCCGCGTCGGGTTGGAATCAGCCCCAGCATTTT. The encoded protein is CAWSASGWNQPQHF.

V is TRBV7-9 and J is TRBJ1-1; perhaps TRBD1 as D (6 bases). CDR3 size: 16 residues. Trimming cost V 5 bases and J 2 bases, with 18 bases left between them. Germline-derived CDR1 and CDR2 are SEHNR and FQNEAQ (reference sequence). CDR3 sequence reads: CASSLQLGGGNTEAFF. CDR3 DNA: TGTGCCAGCAGCCTTCAACTGGGGGGCGGAAACACTGAAGCTTTCTTT.

The chain combines TRBV10-1 with TRBJ2-7, with D unresolved. V was pared by 2 bases and J by 6 bases, with 11 bases between. The germline V gene encodes CDR1 WNHNN and CDR2 SYGVQD (reference sequence). The CDR3 runs to 13 residues. CDR3 protein: CASSEVQAVEQYF. Here the CDR3 DNA reads TGCGCCAGCAGTGAGGTGCAGGCGGTCGAGCAGTACTTC.

This chain connects TRBV5-1 to TRBJ2-3, with D uncertain. V was trimmed by 5 bases and J by 2 bases, leaving 12 bases between them. Germline CDR1 SGHRS, CDR2 YFSETQ. This CDR3 is built from 14 residues. The CDR3 nucleotides are TGCGCCAGCAGATTAGATGCCACCACAGATACGCAGTATTTT. This translates into CASRLDATTDTQYF.

The chain links TRBV7-2 to TRBJ1-3; D is unresolved. Trimming cost V 2 bases and J 0 bases, with 2 bases left between them. The germline V gene has CDR1 SGHTA and CDR2 FQGNSA. CDR3 length: 13 amino acids. DNA of the CDR3: TGTGCCAGCAGCTTATCCTCTGGAAACACCATATATTTT. It is translated as CASSLSSGNTIYF.

V usage is TRBV5-4 and J usage is TRBJ2-2; no clear D gene. V was shortened by 0 bases and J by 6 bases, with 12 bases between the two germline ends. Germline lookup yields CDR1 SGHNT and CDR2 YYREEE (reference sequence). The CDR3 contains 15 residues. The chain's CDR3 is CASSLEAITSGELFF. CDR3 DNA: TGTGCCAGCAGCTTGGAGGCGATTACGTCCGGGGAGCTGTTTTTT.

The CDR3 DNA is TGCAGCGTTTCCGGGACTAGCGGGAACCAAGGCTACGAGCAGTACTTC. Amino acid sequence: CSVSGTSGNQGYEQYF. The chain links TRBV29-1 to TRBJ2-7, with 13 nucleotides matching TRBD2. In germline, CDR1 is SQVTM, CDR2 ANQGSEA. V gave up 5 bases and J gave up 3 bases; unmatched junction bases: 10. CDR3 length: 16 residues.

The gene calls are TRBV30 and TRBJ1-6; the D gene is possibly TRBD1 (5 bases). CDR1 and CDR2 from the germline V gene are GTSNPN and SVGIG (reference sequence). Trimming took 2 bases from V and 10 from J, leaving 21 bases between them. This CDR3 region has 16 residues. CDR3 in amino acids: CAWSFPGPIGQSPLHF. The CDR3 DNA is TGTGCCTGGAGTTTTCCCGGACCTATCGGACAATCACCCCTCCACTTT. Full variable domain (outside the CDR3, taken from reference TRBV30 and TRBJ1-6): SQTIHQWPATLVQPVGSPLSLECTVEGTSNPNLYWYRQAAGRGLQLLFYSVGIGQISSEVPQNLSASRPQDRQFILSSKKLLLSDSGFYLCAWSFPGPIGQSPLHFGNGTRLTVT.

The V gene is TRBV6-4, the J gene TRBJ2-7; D is unclear. The CDR3 extends over 15 amino acids. Between the trimmed V and J ends, which lost 8 bases and 2 bases, there was a span of 19 bases. The germline CDR1 and CDR2 sequences are MRHNA and SNTAGT. As DNA, the CDR3 is TGTGCCAGCGCTCCTAGAGGCAGAGCGACCTACGAGCAGTACTTC. Protein sequence: CASAPRGRATYEQYF.

The chain carries TRBV19 and TRBJ2-5; TRBD1 aligns across 8 bases. Germline CDR1 reads LNHDA; CDR2 reads SQIVND (reference sequence). V lost 9 bases to trimming and J lost 5 bases; unmatched junction nucleotides: 5. The CDR3 loop spans 12 amino acids. The CDR3 loop is CASRDRRETQYF. In DNA form, the CDR3 reads TGTGCCAGCCGGGACAGGAGGGAGACCCAGTACTTC.

The V gene is TRBV7-2, the J gene TRBJ1-2; no definite D call. CDR1 and CDR2 (germline): SGHTA, FQGNSA. The CDR3 runs to 13 residues. The germline V and J ends were trimmed by 5 bases and 0 bases, with 7 bases remaining between them. CDR3 region: CASSPQSNYGYTF. The DNA of the CDR3 is TGTGCCAGCAGCCCGCAGTCTAACTATGGCTACACCTTC.

V gene TRBV10-2 combines with J gene TRBJ2-3; 9 positions agree with TRBD1. CDR1 WSHSY and CDR2 SAAADI come from the germline V gene. The V and J ends lost 7 bases and 11 bases, in that order; junction bases with no gene match: 13. The CDR3 is 14 amino acids. The CDR3 region is CASTTGQGLGRQYF. In DNA form, the CDR3 reads TGCGCCAGCACGACGGGACAGGGTCTCGGTAGGCAGTATTTT.

The V and J genes are TRBV2 and TRBJ2-1; D gene ambiguous. Deletions cut 8 bases from V and 4 bases from J, with 9 bases between. Germline-derived CDR1 and CDR2 are SNHLY and FYNNEI. This CDR3 region has 12 residues. Written as DNA, the CDR3 is TGTGCCAGCGGAAGACAATACAATGAGCAGTTCTTC. This codes for CASGRQYNEQFF.

The chain combines TRBV5-1 with TRBJ2-3; D perhaps matches TRBD1 (6 bases). Trimming removed 2 bases at V and 4 bases at J, with 14 bases between. Germline CDR1 SGHRS, CDR2 YFSETQ. The CDR3 is 15 residues long. The CDR3: CASSLEQGIPDTQYF. The CDR3 DNA follows: TGCGCCAGCAGCTTAGAACAGGGTATCCCAGATACGCAGTATTTT.

The CDR3 reads CASSVSGGPYEQYF. The CDR3 coding sequence is TGTGCCAGCAGCGTCAGCGGGGGCCCCTACGAGCAGTACTTC. The rearrangement uses TRBV7-2 and TRBJ2-7, with TRBD2 matching over 8 bases. Germline V gene sequence: CDR1 SGHTA, CDR2 FQGNSA. The J segment lost 2 bases and the V segment lost 5 bases, leaving 5 bases of the junction unmatched. The length of the CDR3 is 14 residues.

This chain links TRBV4-1 with TRBJ1-5; possibly TRBD1 for D (5 bases). V dropped 4 bases and J dropped 7 bases, with 17 bases sitting between them. This CDR3 is 15 amino acids long. Germline loops: CDR1 MGHRA, CDR2 YSYEKL. The CDR3 is CASSPTFPGTQPQHF. The CDR3 DNA follows: TGCGCCAGCAGCCCTACCTTCCCGGGGACCCAGCCCCAGCATTTT.

The chain employs TRBV27 and TRBJ2-6, with 9 bases fitting TRBD1. V shed 4 bases and J 2 bases; nucleotides not matched to a gene: 6. Germline V CDR1 and CDR2: MNHEY, SMNVEV (reference sequence). The CDR3 contains 17 residues. The CDR3 reads CASSYRGLTTGANVLTF. As DNA, the CDR3 is TGTGCCAGCAGTTACAGGGGGCTAACAACTGGGGCCAACGTCCTGACTTTC.

The chain is built from TRBV9 and TRBJ2-1, with a possible D match to TRBD2 (6 bases). With 0 bases removed from V and 5 bases from J, the gap between germline ends came to 15 bases. The germline CDR1 and CDR2 sequences are SGDLS and YYNGEE. The CDR3 has 16 residues. This chain's CDR3 is CASSVAFGSTDNEQFF. In nucleotides, the CDR3 is TGTGCCAGCAGCGTAGCGTTCGGGAGTACCGACAATGAGCAGTTCTTC.

This clone was seen only once. The V gene is TRBV6-4, the J gene TRBJ2-2; D ambiguous. Germline V gene data show CDR1 as MRHNA and CDR2 as SNTAGT. The CDR3 runs to 16 residues. The V gene lost 0 bases and the J gene lost 5 bases, with 13 bases spanning the gap. The CDR3 bases are TGTGCCAGCAGTGACTCGTTTTATCTGGGGACCGGGGAGCTGTTTTTT. This translates into CASSDSFYLGTGELFF.

This sequence joins TRBV7-8 and TRBJ1-4, with D unresolved. The CDR3 is made up of 14 amino acids. Trimming took off 7 bases at V and 0 bases at J, with 9 bases between the two ends. Germline V gives CDR1 SGHVS, CDR2 FQNEAQ. CDR3 sequence (DNA): TGTGCCAGCACCCTCGGGTCAACTAATGAAAAACTGTTTTTT. This gives the protein CASTLGSTNEKLFF.

The chain employs TRBV6-1 and TRBJ2-5; D is tentatively TRBD1 or TRBD2 (6 bases each). The J call is doubtful: the DNA matches TRBJ2-7 better. The germline gives CDR1 MNHNS, CDR2 SASEGT. The CDR3 is 14 amino acids. CDR3 DNA sequence: TGTGCCAGTCTTGGGGGGACAAGGACCTACGAGCAGTACTTC. Its translation: CASLGGTRTYEQYF.

The rearrangement joins TRBV6-1 to TRBJ2-3; possibly TRBD1 or TRBD2 for D (5 bases each). The CDR3 length is 14 residues. Germline V CDR1 and CDR2: MNHNS, SASEGT. Trimming took off 1 base at V and 6 bases at J, with 11 bases between the two ends. CDR3 in DNA: TGTGCCAGCAGTGAAGTGAGGGGATGGGATACGCAGTATTTT. Amino acids: CASSEVRGWDTQYF.

The V call is TRBV5-1, the J call TRBJ1-2; 9 nucleotides align to TRBD1. Unmatched junction bases numbered 12, after V lost 4 bases and J lost 2 bases. Per germline, CDR1 SGHRS and CDR2 YFSETQ. The CDR3 totals 17 residues. CDR3 nucleotides: TGCGCCAGCAGCGCCGGACAGGGGCACCTTAGGAACTATGGCTACACCTTC. Residues: CASSAGQGHLRNYGYTF. The whole variable domain, remainder taken from reference TRBV5-1 and TRBJ1-2, is KAGVTQTPRYLIKTRGQQVTLSCSPISGHRSVSWYQQTPGQGLQFLFEYFSETQRNKGNFPGRFSGRQFSNSRSEMNVSTLELGDSALYLCASSAGQGHLRNYGYTFGSGTRLTVV.

The rearrangement joins TRBV5-8 to TRBJ1-1; unclear D gene. V was pared by 2 bases and J by 0 bases, with 8 bases between. Germline V lookup: CDR1 SGHTS, CDR2 YDEGEE. CDR3 length: 14 residues. The CDR3 nucleotides are TGTGCCAGCAGCTTTGGGCGGTTGAACACTGAAGCTTTCTTT. Residues: CASSFGRLNTEAFF. Variable domain in full (rest from reference TRBV5-8 and TRBJ1-1): EAGVTQSPTHLIKTRGQQATLRCSPISGHTSVYWYQQALGLGLQFLLWYDEGEERNRGNFPPRFSGRQFPNYSSELNVNALELEDSALYLCASSFGRLNTEAFFGQGTRLTVV.

CDR3 residues: CAGSRNTEAFF. The CDR3 DNA is TGTGCCGGATCTCGGAACACTGAAGCTTTCTTT. V and J are TRBV28 and TRBJ1-1; D not resolved. CDR3 length: 11 amino acids. The V and J ends lost 11 bases and 1 base respectively, with 8 bases between them. The germline V gene has CDR1 MDHEN and CDR2 SYDVKM.